This TCR beta chain was captured in a study of T cells in Graves' hyperthyroidism and ophthalmopathy. Study-level points and caveats: A model of 13 V-J pairs discriminated ophthalmopathy from stable hyperthyroidism. Blood also showed most of the thyroid clonotypes that were expanded above 0.001.

The CDR3 covers 14 residues. With 7 bases clipped from V and 0 bases from J, the junction kept 6 bases outside the gene matches. Germline V CDR1 and CDR2: SQVTM, ANQGSEA. Amplification of TCR beta CDR3 regions was performed using RNA transcripts as template. When the TCR CDR3 underwent first-round RT-PCR, the HTBI primer set was used. One entry per CDR3 protein results from TCRdb running MiXCR on the multiplex PCR reads. The data contain some 600,000 distinct CDR3 sequences, roughly 13% of them singletons. In this sample, this clonotype turned up many times. The antigen remains undetermined. The hyperthyroidism was newly diagnosed and had lasted under 2 months; the patients were aged 18 to 65.

The specimen was blood. The chain is built from TRBV29-1 and TRBJ1-5, with TRBD1 matching over 7 bases. The sequence derives from a woman in her twenties or thirties with Graves' hyperthyroidism that later progressed to Graves' ophthalmopathy. This CDR3 reads CSAQTGYSNQPQHF. CDR3 nucleotide sequence: TGCAGCGCCCAGACAGGGTATAGCAATCAGCCCCAGCATTTT.